These 16 T cell receptor beta chains were all obtained from the same sample, sequenced in a study of T cells in Graves' hyperthyroidism and ophthalmopathy. Template material for amplifying TCR beta CDR3 regions consisted of RNA transcripts. HTBI primers drove first-round RT-PCR of the TCR CDR3. Via MiXCR, TCRdb re-called the multiplex PCR reads, giving one row per CDR3 protein. The sample lists a few hundred thousand distinct CDR3 sequences; about 19% were seen once. The sample taken for sequencing was blood. Receptors originate from a woman between 18 and 30 years old with Graves' hyperthyroidism.

V usage is TRBV20-1 and J usage is TRBJ2-6; the D is unclear. CDR3 length: 14 residues. The V end was cut by 3 bases, the J end by 1 base, with 7 bases between. The germline CDR1 and CDR2 sequences are DFQATT and SNEGSKA (reference sequence). The CDR3 DNA reads TGCAGTGCTAGGGGATGGTCTGGGGCCAACGTCCTGACTTTC. Encoded protein: CSARGWSGANVLTF.

In this sample, this clonotype turned up many times. The chain joins TRBV4-1 to TRBJ2-5; TRBD1 aligns across 7 bases. Germline CDR1 and CDR2: MGHRA and YSYEKL. The CDR3 covers 15 residues. Trimming at V came to 3 bases and at J to 7 bases, leaving 11 bases not matched to a gene. CDR3 amino acids: CASSQPGQTGWTQYF. The CDR3, as DNA: TGCGCCAGCAGCCAGCCGGGACAGACGGGGTGGACCCAGTACTTC.

The table lists this clonotype with many counts. The chain joins TRBV11-2 to TRBJ1-5; D possibly corresponds to TRBD1 (6 bases). Germline V gene data show CDR1 as SGHAT and CDR2 as FQNNGV. The CDR3 has 16 amino acids. Trimming removed 0 bases at V and 7 bases at J, with 16 bases between. This CDR3 is CASSLDGRGGHQPQHF. The CDR3 coding sequence is TGTGCCAGCAGCTTAGATGGCAGGGGCGGGCACCAGCCCCAGCATTTT.

This clonotype appeared many times. The chain has TRBV7-3 and TRBJ1-1; D gene uncertain. The length of the CDR3 is 13 residues. V shed 7 bases and J shed 4 bases, with 13 bases lying between them. Germline-derived CDR1 and CDR2 are SGHTA and FQGTGA. CDR3 DNA: TGTGCCAGCACGGTCCAGCCGGGCACTGAAGCTTTCTTT. Translated: CASTVQPGTEAFF.

This clonotype was detected a few times. This chain connects TRBV3-1 to TRBJ2-5; D possibly matches TRBD1 or TRBD2 (5 bases each). Germline loops: CDR1 LGHDT, CDR2 YNNKEL (reference sequence). The CDR3 totals 19 residues. V was clipped by 4 bases and J by 4 bases, with 28 bases between them. The CDR3 bases are TGTGCCAGCAGCCCCGACATTCCGGGACGGCCTTTGGGGCTAGAGACCCAGTACTTC. Translated: CASSPDIPGRPLGLETQYF.

There are many counts of this clonotype. This chain uses TRBV10-2 with TRBJ2-7; D unresolved. CDR1 is WSHSY and CDR2 is SAAADI in the germline V gene. The V gene lost 0 bases and the J gene lost 2 bases, with 8 bases spanning the gap. The CDR3 length is 14 residues. The CDR3 DNA is TGCGCCAGCAGTGAGTCGACCGAGCCCTACGAGCAGTACTTC. Translation gives CASSESTEPYEQYF.

This clonotype was recorded at least ten times. The chain recombines TRBV5-1 with TRBJ1-2, with 8 bases aligning to TRBD1. J lost 4 bases, V lost 4 bases, and 9 bases had no gene match. This CDR3 region has 15 residues. Germline lookup yields CDR1 SGHRS and CDR2 YFSETQ. CDR3 protein: CASSLRTGIGYGYTF. The CDR3 nucleotides are TGCGCCAGCAGCCTTCGGACAGGGATTGGCTATGGCTACACCTTC.

This clonotype was counted many times. This sequence joins TRBV14 and TRBJ1-5, with a tentative D call TRBD1 (6 bases). CDR1 is SGHDN and CDR2 is FVKESK in the germline V gene. The CDR3 sequence is 14 residues long. Trimming cost V 4 bases and J 4 bases, with 11 bases left between them. CDR3 region: CASSPTGTNQPQHF. The CDR3 coding sequence is TGTGCCAGCAGCCCTACAGGGACAAATCAGCCCCAGCATTTT.

This clonotype occurred many times. This rearrangement joins TRBV28 to TRBJ1-1; TRBD1 might be the D (5 bases). This CDR3 has 20 residues. CDR1 and CDR2 from the germline V gene are MDHEN and SYDVKM. V lost 6 bases and J lost 4, with 33 bases in between. CDR3 sequence reads: CASSGGGSLNLHGWGTEAFF. CDR3 in DNA: TGTGCCAGCAGCGGGGGGGGTTCCCTCAACCTCCATGGGTGGGGCACTGAAGCTTTCTTT.

This clonotype was recorded at least ten times. The CDR3 sequence is CASSSDGLGEAFF. The CDR3 DNA sequence: TGTGCCAGCAGTTCCGACGGCCTAGGGGAAGCTTTCTTT. The rearrangement uses TRBV6-5 and TRBJ1-1; D gene unclear. Germline assignment: CDR1 MNHEY and CDR2 SVGAGI. This CDR3 region has 13 residues. V lost 4 bases, J lost 8 bases, and 14 bases lay in between.

This clonotype was seen many times. The J gene is TRBJ2-2, the V gene TRBV5-1; 9 bases agree with TRBD2. From germline, CDR1 is SGHRS and CDR2 YFSETQ. The CDR3 contains 15 residues. V shed 4 bases and J 1 base; nucleotides not matched to a gene: 2. CDR3 coding DNA: TGCGCCAGCAGCGCGGGGGGGCAGAACACCGGGGAGCTGTTTTTT. It codes for CASSAGGQNTGELFF.

Concerning this clonotype: Compared with germline, one end of the junction differs, possibly owing to a read error. The chain employs TRBV7-4 and TRBJ2-2; a weak D match, TRBD1 (6 bases). This CDR3 comprises 16 residues. Germline V gene sequence: CDR1 SGHVT, CDR2 SQSDAQ. The CDR3 region is CASCLAPGAGTGELFF. The DNA of the CDR3 is TGTGCCAGCTGCTTAGCTCCAGGGGCGGGCACCGGGGAGCTGTTTTTT.

This clonotype was seen ten or more times. This sequence joins TRBV20-1 and TRBJ2-7; D gene ambiguous. The CDR3 is made up of 13 amino acids. CDR1 and CDR2 (germline): DFQATT, SNEGSKA (reference sequence). V shed 2 bases and J shed 3 bases, with 11 bases lying between them. The CDR3, as DNA: TGCAGTGCTAGACCCGACTCGAACTACGAGCAGTACTTC. Translated, it gives CSARPDSNYEQYF.

Many counts were recorded for this clonotype. The chain employs TRBV12-3 or TRBV12-4 and TRBJ2-2; possible D gene TRBD2, 5 bases. Deletions cut 7 bases from V and 5 bases from J, with 11 bases between. The CDR3 extends over 13 amino acids. The CDR3 is CASTWTGTGELFF. CDR3 sequence (DNA): TGTGCCAGCACCTGGACGGGGACCGGGGAGCTGTTTTTT.

This clonotype has at least ten counts. The chain employs TRBV7-9 and TRBJ2-5; the D gene is possibly TRBD1 (6 bases). The germline gives CDR1 SEHNR, CDR2 FQNEAQ (reference sequence). The CDR3 runs to 14 residues. V shed 5 bases and J shed 4 bases, with 14 bases lying between them. The CDR3 nucleotides are TGTGCCAGCAGCCGCACAGGGTTTGCAGAGACCCAGTACTTC. As protein: CASSRTGFAETQYF.

This clonotype was counted at least ten times. The V and J genes are TRBV5-1 and TRBJ1-1, with D uncertain. The V and J ends lost 0 bases and 3 bases respectively, with 6 bases between them. Germline CDR1 reads SGHRS; CDR2 reads YFSETQ. The CDR3 runs to 13 residues. For the CDR3, the DNA is TGCGCCAGCAGCTTGGCTGCAGACACTGAAGCTTTCTTT. Its translation is CASSLAADTEAFF.